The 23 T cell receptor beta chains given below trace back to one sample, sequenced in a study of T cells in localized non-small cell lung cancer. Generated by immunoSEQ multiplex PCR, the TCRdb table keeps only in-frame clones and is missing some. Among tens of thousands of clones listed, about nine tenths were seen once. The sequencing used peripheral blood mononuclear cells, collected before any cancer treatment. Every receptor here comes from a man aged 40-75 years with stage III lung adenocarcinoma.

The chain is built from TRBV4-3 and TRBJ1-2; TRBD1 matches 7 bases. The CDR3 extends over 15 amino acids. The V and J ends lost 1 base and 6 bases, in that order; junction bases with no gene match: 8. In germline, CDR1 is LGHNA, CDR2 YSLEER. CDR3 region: CASSQGPGQADGYTF. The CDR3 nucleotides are TGCGCCAGCAGCCAAGGCCCCGGACAGGCTGATGGCTACACCTTC.

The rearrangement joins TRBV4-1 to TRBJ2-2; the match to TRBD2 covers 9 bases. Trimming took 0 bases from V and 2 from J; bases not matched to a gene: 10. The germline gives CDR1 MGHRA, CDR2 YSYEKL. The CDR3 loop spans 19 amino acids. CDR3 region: CASSQDPLAGSTNTGELFF. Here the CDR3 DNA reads TGCGCCAGCAGCCAAGACCCCCTAGCGGGGTCCACCAACACCGGGGAGCTGTTTTTT.

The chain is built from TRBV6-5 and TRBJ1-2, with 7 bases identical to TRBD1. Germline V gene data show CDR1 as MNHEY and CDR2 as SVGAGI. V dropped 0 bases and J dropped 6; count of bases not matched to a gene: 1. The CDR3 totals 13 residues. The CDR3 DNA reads TGTGCCAGCAGTTACTCGAGGGGGCATGGCTACACCTTC. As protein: CASSYSRGHGYTF.

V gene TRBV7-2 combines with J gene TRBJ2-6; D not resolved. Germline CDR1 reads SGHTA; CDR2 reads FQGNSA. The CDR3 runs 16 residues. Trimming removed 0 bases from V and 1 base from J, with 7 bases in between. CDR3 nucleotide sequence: TGTGCCAGCAGCTTAGCGTATGGATCTGGGGCCAACGTCCTGACTTTC. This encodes CASSLAYGSGANVLTF.

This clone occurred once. The CDR3 loop is CASSLGSGGHNEQFF. CDR3 coding DNA: TGTGCCAGCAGCTTAGGTAGCGGGGGCCACAATGAGCAGTTCTTC. V usage is TRBV7-2 and J usage is TRBJ2-1, with 9 bases fitting TRBD2. Germline-derived CDR1 and CDR2 are SGHTA and FQGNSA. V dropped 1 base and J dropped 5; count of bases not matched to a gene: 3. The CDR3 contains 15 residues.

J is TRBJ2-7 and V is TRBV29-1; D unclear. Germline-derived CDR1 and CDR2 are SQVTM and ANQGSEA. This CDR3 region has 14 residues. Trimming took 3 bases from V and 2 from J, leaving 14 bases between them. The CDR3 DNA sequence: TGCAGCGTTGACCCGGGCCTCTGCCCCTACGAGCAGTACTTC. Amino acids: CSVDPGLCPYEQYF.

In DNA form, the CDR3 reads TGTGCCAGCAGTCTAGGACAGGGGTTTGCGAATTCACCCCTCCACTTT. Translating gives CASSLGQGFANSPLHF. The genes are TRBV7-2 and TRBJ1-6; 9 nucleotides align to TRBD1. Germline V gene sequence: CDR1 SGHTA, CDR2 FQGNSA. With V trimmed by 6 bases and J by 7 bases, 10 bases remained unmatched. The CDR3 is made up of 16 amino acids. The whole variable domain, filled in from reference TRBV7-2 and TRBJ1-6, reads GAGVSQSPSNKVTEKGKDVELRCDPISGHTALYWYRQSLGQGLEFLIYFQGNSAPDKSGLPSDRFSAERTGGSVSTLTIQRTQQEDSAVYLCASSLGQGFANSPLHFGNGTRLTVT.

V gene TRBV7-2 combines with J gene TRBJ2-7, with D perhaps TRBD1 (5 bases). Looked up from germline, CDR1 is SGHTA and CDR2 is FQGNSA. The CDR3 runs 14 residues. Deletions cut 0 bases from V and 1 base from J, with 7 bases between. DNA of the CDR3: TGTGCCAGCAGCTTAGCGACAGAATCCTACGAGCAGTACTTC. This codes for CASSLATESYEQYF.

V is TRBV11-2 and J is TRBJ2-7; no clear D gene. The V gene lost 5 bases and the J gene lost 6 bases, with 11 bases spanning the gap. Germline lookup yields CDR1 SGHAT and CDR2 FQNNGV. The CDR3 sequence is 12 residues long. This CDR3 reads CASSIPPSEQYF. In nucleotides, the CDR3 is TGTGCCAGCAGCATACCACCGTCCGAGCAGTACTTC. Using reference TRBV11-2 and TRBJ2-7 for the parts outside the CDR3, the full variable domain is EAGVAQSPRYKIIEKRQSVAFWCNPISGHATLYWYQQILGQGPKLLIQFQNNGVVDDSQLPKDRFSAERLKGVDSTLKIQPAKLEDSAVYLCASSIPPSEQYFGPGTRLTVT.

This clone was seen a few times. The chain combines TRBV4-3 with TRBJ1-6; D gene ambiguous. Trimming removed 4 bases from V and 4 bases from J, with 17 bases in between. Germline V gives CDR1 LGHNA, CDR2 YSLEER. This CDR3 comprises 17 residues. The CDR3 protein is CASSRGSSPSYNSPLHF. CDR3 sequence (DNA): TGCGCCAGCAGCCGAGGGAGCTCCCCCAGTTATAATTCACCCCTCCACTTT.

The CDR3 DNA reads as TGTGCCAGTCAGGGGATGGGGGGCAGGTACAATGAGCAGTTCTTC. Encoded protein: CASQGMGGRYNEQFF. This sequence joins TRBV28 and TRBJ2-1; D could derive from TRBD1 or TRBD2 (6 bases each). From germline, CDR1 is MDHEN and CDR2 SYDVKM. V shed 9 bases and J shed 4 bases, with 19 bases lying between them. There are 15 residues in the CDR3.

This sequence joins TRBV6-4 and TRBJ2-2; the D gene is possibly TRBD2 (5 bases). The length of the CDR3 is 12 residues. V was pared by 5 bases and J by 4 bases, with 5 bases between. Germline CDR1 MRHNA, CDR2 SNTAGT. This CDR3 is CASSRGTGELFF. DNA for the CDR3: TGTGCCAGCAGTCGGGGCACCGGGGAGCTGTTTTTT.

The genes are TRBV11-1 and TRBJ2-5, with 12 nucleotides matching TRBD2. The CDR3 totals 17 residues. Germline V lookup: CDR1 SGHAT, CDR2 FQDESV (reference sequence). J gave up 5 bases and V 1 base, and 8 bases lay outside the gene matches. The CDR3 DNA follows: TGTGCCAGCAGCTTAGGAGGACTAGCGGGGAGTTGGGAGACCCAGTACTTC. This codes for CASSLGGLAGSWETQYF.

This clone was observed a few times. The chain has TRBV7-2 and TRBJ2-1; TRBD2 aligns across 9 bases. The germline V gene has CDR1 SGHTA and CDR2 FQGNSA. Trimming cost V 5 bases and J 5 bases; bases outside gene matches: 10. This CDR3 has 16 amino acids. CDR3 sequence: CASSRLGLANNNEQFF. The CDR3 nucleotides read TGTGCCAGCAGCCGTCTTGGACTAGCGAATAACAATGAGCAGTTCTTC.

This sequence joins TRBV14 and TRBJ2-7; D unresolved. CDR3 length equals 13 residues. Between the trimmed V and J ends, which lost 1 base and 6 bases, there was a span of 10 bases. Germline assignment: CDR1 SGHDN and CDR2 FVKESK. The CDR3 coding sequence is TGTGCCAGCAGCCAAGTTCTCTGGGGCGAGCAGTACTTC. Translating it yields CASSQVLWGEQYF.

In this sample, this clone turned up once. CDR3 DNA sequence: TGCGCCAGCAGCTTGGGGGACCCATCTGCCCGGTACACCTTC. The encoded protein is CASSLGDPSARYTF. The chain combines TRBV5-1 with TRBJ1-2, with a tentative D call TRBD1 (5 bases). CDR1 and CDR2 (germline): SGHRS, YFSETQ. The ends were cut back, 0 bases at V and 11 bases at J, with 17 bases in the middle. This CDR3 has 14 amino acids. The variable domain in full, completed from reference TRBV5-1 and TRBJ1-2, reads KAGVTQTPRYLIKTRGQQVTLSCSPISGHRSVSWYQQTPGQGLQFLFEYFSETQRNKGNFPGRFSGRQFSNSRSEMNVSTLELGDSALYLCASSLGDPSARYTFGSGTRLTVV.

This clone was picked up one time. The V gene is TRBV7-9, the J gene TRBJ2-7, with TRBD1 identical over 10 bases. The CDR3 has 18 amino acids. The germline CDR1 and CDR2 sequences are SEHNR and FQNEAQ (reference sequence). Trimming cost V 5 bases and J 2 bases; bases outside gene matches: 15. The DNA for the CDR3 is TGTGCCAGCAGCGCCCCTTTGAATACCGGGACAGGGGCCTACGAGCAGTACTTC. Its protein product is CASSAPLNTGTGAYEQYF. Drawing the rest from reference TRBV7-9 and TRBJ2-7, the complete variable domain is DTGVSQNPRHKITKRGQNVTFRCDPISEHNRLYWYRQTLGQGPEFLTYFQNEAQLEKSRLLSDRFSAERPKGSFSTLEIQRTEQGDSAMYLCASSAPLNTGTGAYEQYFGPGTRLTVT.

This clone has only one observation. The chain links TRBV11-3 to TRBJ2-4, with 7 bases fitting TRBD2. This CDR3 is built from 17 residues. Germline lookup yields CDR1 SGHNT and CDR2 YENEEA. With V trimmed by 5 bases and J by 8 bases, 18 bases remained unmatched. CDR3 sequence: CASSQNSRGLESYIQYF. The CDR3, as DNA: TGTGCCAGCAGCCAAAACTCAAGAGGACTAGAATCGTACATTCAGTACTTC.

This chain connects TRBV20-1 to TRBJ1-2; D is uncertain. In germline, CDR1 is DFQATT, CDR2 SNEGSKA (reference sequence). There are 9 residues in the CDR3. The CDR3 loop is CRIKYGYTF. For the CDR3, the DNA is TGCAGAATCAAGTATGGCTACACCTTC.

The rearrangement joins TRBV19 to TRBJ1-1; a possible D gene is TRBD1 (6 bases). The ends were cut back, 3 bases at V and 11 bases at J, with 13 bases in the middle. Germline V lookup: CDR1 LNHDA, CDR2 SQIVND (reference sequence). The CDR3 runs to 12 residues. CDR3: CASSILNREAFF. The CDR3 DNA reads TGTGCCAGTAGTATCCTTAACAGGGAGGCTTTCTTT. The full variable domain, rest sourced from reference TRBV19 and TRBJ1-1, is DGGITQSPKYLFRKEGQNVTLSCEQNLNHDAMYWYRQDPGQGLRLIYYSQIVNDFQKGDIAEGYSVSREKKESFPLTVTSAQKNPTAFYLCASSILNREAFFGQGTRLTVV.

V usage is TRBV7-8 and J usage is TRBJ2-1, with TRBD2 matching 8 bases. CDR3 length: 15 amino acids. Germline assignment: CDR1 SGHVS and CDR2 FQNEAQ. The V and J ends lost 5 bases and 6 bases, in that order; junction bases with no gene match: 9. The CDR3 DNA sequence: TGTGCCAGCAGCCCTCGGGGGGGGCGCCTCAATGAGCAGTTCTTC. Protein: CASSPRGGRLNEQFF.

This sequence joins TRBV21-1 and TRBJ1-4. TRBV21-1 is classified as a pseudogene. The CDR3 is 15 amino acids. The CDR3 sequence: CASTTRTPGNEKLFF. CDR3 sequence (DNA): TGTGCCAGCACCACCAGGACCCCTGGCAATGAAAAACTGTTTTTT.

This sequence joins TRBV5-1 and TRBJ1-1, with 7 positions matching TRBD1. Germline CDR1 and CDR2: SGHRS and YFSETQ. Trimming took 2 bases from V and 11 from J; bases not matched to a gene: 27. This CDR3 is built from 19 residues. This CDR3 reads CASSFGITGTAFWGSGAFF. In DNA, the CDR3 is TGCGCCAGCAGCTTTGGAATAACCGGGACAGCATTTTGGGGGAGTGGGGCTTTCTTT.